This TCR beta chain was sequenced during a study of T cells in Graves' hyperthyroidism and ophthalmopathy. Study-wide background: At the time of initial diagnosis and before any treatment, peripheral blood was collected. Study outcomes and limitations: Ophthalmopathy prediction by the model preceded onset by a median roughly 6 months.

This clonotype was observed many times. Its antigen is as yet unknown. The CDR3 has 15 amino acids. J was trimmed by 8 bases and V by 5 bases; bases with no gene match: 10. Diagnostic assessment was based on clinical symptoms, serum thyroxine and TRAb, thyroid ultrasound and orbital computed tomography. Amplified TCR beta CDR3 regions derived from RNA transcripts. TCR CDR3 regions were first amplified by RT-PCR with HTBI primers. TCRdb recomputed calls from the multiplex PCR reads with MiXCR, one row per CDR3 protein. The sample lists nearly 600,000 distinct CDR3 sequences, over 12% seen once, with more than 6% in the top ten.

This chain joins TRBV12-3 or TRBV12-4 and TRBJ2-1; TRBD1 matches 9 bases. Sequencing used blood. This clonotype originated in a woman between 18 and 29 years old with Graves' ophthalmopathy. The CDR3 loop is CASSPTGTGRDEQFF. As DNA, the CDR3 is TGTGCCAGCAGTCCGACCGGGACAGGGCGGGATGAGCAGTTCTTC.